A selection of T cell receptor beta chains follows, all from one sample in a study of T cell responses to AZD1222 COVID-19 vaccine. Assay used: immunoSEQ multiplex PCR; TCRdb lists only in-frame clones, some missing. The data contain approximately 180,000 clones, approximately 92% of them seen just once; the ten biggest clones take up 8.5% to 12%. Sample: peripheral blood, taken on day 0 of AZD1222 vaccination. Receptors originate from an adult in good health. CDR3s include the opening cysteine and the closing phenylalanine or tryptophan. D genes are given only for firm matches.

V gene	J gene	D gene	CDR3 DNA	CDR3 protein
TRBV6-5	TRBJ2-1	TRBD1	TGTGCCAGCAGACACCAGGGGGCCACCTACAATGAGCAGTTCTTC	CASRHQGATYNEQFF
TRBV19	TRBJ1-2	TRBD1	TGTGCCAGTAGTATAGGAGGGACAGCATATGGCTACACCTTC	CASSIGGTAYGYTF
TRBV6-6	TRBJ2-3	.	TGTGCCAGCAGTTACTCGTCCCCCAGGGTTATGGATACGCAGTATTTT	CASSYSSPRVMDTQYF
TRBV5-1	TRBJ2-1	.	TGCGCCAGCAGCTTGCTCACAGGGCCAGCTACAGCCTCCTACAATGAGCAGTTCTTC	CASSLLTGPATASYNEQFF
TRBV12-5	TRBJ2-2	.	TGTGCTAGTGGTTTGGCCTCCGGGACCGACACCGGGGAGCTGTTTTTT	CASGLASGTDTGELFF
TRBV4-2	TRBJ1-2	TRBD1	TGTGCCAGCAGCCAAGAGTTAGGGGACAGGGGCTATGGCTACACCTTC	CASSQELGDRGYGYTF
TRBV6-2/TRBV6-3	TRBJ1-2	.	TGTGCCAGCAGTTCCCCCGGGACGGCCCCTCACTACACCTTC	CASSSPGTAPHYTF
TRBV10-1	TRBJ2-5	.	TGCGCCAGCAGTGACCTAGGAGAGACCCAGTACTTC	CASSDLGETQYF
TRBV6-2/TRBV6-3	TRBJ2-3	.	TGTGCCAGCAGTTACGCACAGTTCACAGATACGCAGTATTTT	CASSYAQFTDTQYF
TRBV10-1	TRBJ1-1	TRBD1	TGCGCCAGCAGAGAACAGGGGGCGAACACTGAAGCTTTCTTT	CASREQGANTEAFF
TRBV30	TRBJ2-7	.	TGTGCCTGGAGTGTACCAATCGGGGACGAGCAGTACTTC	CAWSVPIGDEQYF
TRBV7-9	TRBJ1-2	.	TGTGCCAGCAGCCAGGACGGCCCCTATGGCTACACCTTC	CASSQDGPYGYTF
TRBV19	TRBJ1-1	.	TGTGCCAGTAGTAATCTTAGGGGGACCATCTCAGACGTGAAAGTGTGGACTGAAGCTTTCTTT	CASSNLRGTISDVKVWTEAFF
TRBV12-5	TRBJ1-1	.	TGTGCTAGTGGTTTGGGACACAGGGCTGAAGCTTTCTTT	CASGLGHRAEAFF
TRBV2	TRBJ1-6	.	TGTGCCAGCAGAGTAACCTATAATTCACCCCTCCACTTT	CASRVTYNSPLHF
TRBV7-2	TRBJ1-5	.	TGTGCCAGCAGCCCGGTAGGGGTGGGAAATCAGCCCCAGCATTTT	CASSPVGVGNQPQHF
TRBV28	TRBJ2-5	TRBD1	TGTGCCAGCAGTTTGTCCTGGACAGGCCAAGAGACCCAGTACTTC	CASSLSWTGQETQYF